This is a list of T cell receptor beta chains from one sample in a study of shared clonotypes between healthy human individuals. Data came from immunoSEQ multiplex PCR; TCRdb stores just in-frame clones and leaves some out. Among about 600,000 clones listed, approximately 97% were seen once. Input material: naive CD4+ T cells sorted from blood. These receptor sequences come from a woman in her thirties in good health. CDR3s include the opening cysteine and the closing phenylalanine or tryptophan. A D gene is named only where the DNA matches it firmly. Size is stated for part of the rows, as once, few or many counts, or as a class when the clone is expanded.

d_call	clone_size	v_call	j_call	cdr3_aa	cdr3_nt
TRBD2	-	TRBV28	TRBJ2-2	CASTLRALAGHTGELFF	TGTGCCAGCACCCTACGGGCACTAGCGGGGCACACCGGGGAGCTGTTTTTT
TRBD2	-	TRBV5-1	TRBJ2-3	CASSTLAGGADTQYF	TGCGCCAGCAGCACCCTAGCGGGAGGAGCAGATACGCAGTATTTT
TRBD2	-	TRBV6-1	TRBJ2-7	CASSLSGRYNEQYF	TGTGCCAGCAGTCTTAGCGGGAGGTATAACGAGCAGTACTTC
-	-	TRBV13	TRBJ1-6	CASSLGTRDNSPLHF	TGTGCCAGCAGCTTAGGGACGCGGGACAATTCACCCCTCCACTTT
TRBD1	-	TRBV5-1	TRBJ2-7	CASSSDRGPSYEQYF	TGCGCCAGCAGCTCTGACAGGGGGCCCTCCTACGAGCAGTACTTC
-	-	TRBV19	TRBJ1-1	CASSIYGGAWDTEAFF	TGTGCCAGTAGTATCTATGGGGGCGCGTGGGACACTGAAGCTTTCTTT
-	once	TRBV19	TRBJ2-7	CASSIPSRGDYEQYF	TGTGCCAGTAGTATCCCTAGCCGTGGGGACTACGAGCAGTACTTC
TRBD2	-	TRBV5-1	TRBJ2-7	CASSSTSGLPLEQYF	TGCGCCAGCAGCTCGACTAGCGGACTGCCCCTCGAGCAGTACTTC
TRBD1	-	TRBV5-1	TRBJ2-2	CASSQGVPNTGELFF	TGCGCCAGCAGCCAGGGGGTACCGAACACCGGGGAGCTGTTTTTT
TRBD1	-	TRBV7-9	TRBJ1-1	CASSSDRGRINMNTEAFF	TGTGCCAGCAGCTCCGACAGGGGGCGGATTAACATGAACACTGAAGCTTTCTTT
TRBD2	-	TRBV11-2	TRBJ2-1	CASSPTRTSGSYNEQFF	TGTGCCAGCAGCCCAACGCGGACTAGCGGGAGTTACAATGAGCAGTTCTTC
-	-	TRBV11-2	TRBJ1-5	CASSLQVVNQPQHF	TGTGCCAGCAGCTTACAGGTGGTTAATCAGCCCCAGCATTTT
-	few	TRBV28	TRBJ1-5	CASTLRGSNQPQHF	TGTGCCAGCACCCTCCGTGGAAGCAATCAGCCCCAGCATTTT
-	-	TRBV6-1	TRBJ1-5	CASSDGYGRAYQPQHF	TGTGCCAGCAGTGATGGGTATGGGAGGGCCTATCAGCCCCAGCATTTT
TRBD1	-	TRBV7-2	TRBJ1-1	CASSADRGLGAFF	TGTGCCAGCAGCGCAGACAGGGGCCTAGGAGCTTTCTTT
-	-	TRBV11-2	TRBJ1-5	CASSLSGSNQLQHF	TGTGCCAGCAGCTTATCGGGGAGCAATCAGCTCCAGCATTTT
-	few	TRBV6-4	TRBJ1-1	CAIITSEAFF	TGTGCCATCATAACCTCTGAAGCTTTCTTT
TRBD1	-	TRBV2	TRBJ1-2	CASSGGQDYGYTF	TGTGCCAGCAGCGGGGGACAGGACTATGGCTACACCTTC
-	-	TRBV10-2	TRBJ1-4	CASTEGPATNEKLFF	TGCGCCAGCACCGAGGGGCCCGCAACTAATGAAAAACTGTTTTTT
TRBD1	-	TRBV28	TRBJ1-1	CASSYPDRPWAEAFF	TGTGCCAGCAGTTACCCGGACAGGCCATGGGCTGAAGCTTTCTTT
-	-	TRBV19	TRBJ2-3	CASTPPSTDTQYF	TGTGCCAGCACCCCTCCTAGCACAGATACGCAGTATTTT
TRBD1	-	TRBV7-9	TRBJ1-2	CASEPGQGFYGYTF	TGTGCCAGCGAACCGGGACAGGGTTTCTATGGCTACACCTTC
-	-	TRBV6-6	TRBJ1-4	CASRRTQGVYEKLFF	TGTGCCAGCAGACGCACACAGGGCGTATACGAAAAACTGTTTTTT
-	-	TRBV6-1	TRBJ1-1	CASGARRFTEAFF	TGTGCCAGCGGTGCGAGAAGGTTCACTGAAGCTTTCTTT
-	-	TRBV18	TRBJ2-5	CASSPGIEETQYF	TGTGCCAGCTCACCTGGGATAGAAGAGACCCAGTACTTC
-	-	TRBV7-9	TRBJ1-1	CASSRFGGGDTEAFF	TGTGCCAGCAGCCGGTTCGGCGGGGGGGACACTGAAGCTTTCTTT
-	-	TRBV2	TRBJ2-6	CASSKAALSGANVLTF	TGTGCCAGCAGTAAGGCGGCCCTGTCTGGGGCCAACGTCCTGACTTTC
-	-	TRBV11-2	TRBJ2-7	CASSRTLTTYEQYF	TGTGCCAGCAGTCGGACTCTTACAACCTACGAGCAGTACTTC
TRBD2	-	TRBV5-1	TRBJ2-3	CASSLFSGMTSDTQYF	TGCGCCAGCAGCTTGTTCAGCGGGATGACCTCAGATACGCAGTATTTT
TRBD2	once	TRBV7-8	TRBJ2-5	CASSLAASGRLEQYF	TGTGCCAGCAGCTTAGCTGCTAGCGGGAGGCTTGAGCAGTACTTC
TRBD2	once	TRBV4-1	TRBJ2-3	CASSPRVTSGSTDTQYF	TGCGCCAGCAGTCCGAGGGTGACTAGCGGGAGCACAGATACGCAGTATTTT
TRBD1	-	TRBV19	TRBJ2-7	CASSKWGQGYEQYF	TGTGCCAGTAGTAAGTGGGGACAGGGTTACGAGCAGTACTTC
TRBD1	-	TRBV27	TRBJ2-2	CASSLSTGALNTGELFF	TGTGCCAGCAGTTTATCGACAGGGGCACTGAACACCGGGGAGCTGTTTTTT
-	once	TRBV5-1	TRBJ2-1	CASSLDSRLHEQFF	TGCGCCAGCAGCTTGGATTCTAGGCTTCATGAGCAGTTCTTC
-	-	TRBV2	TRBJ2-7	CASSPFLARTYEQYF	TGTGCCAGCAGCCCCTTTTTGGCGCGGACCTACGAGCAGTACTTC
-	few	TRBV28	TRBJ1-1	CASLRDTEAFF	TGTGCCAGCTTGAGGGACACTGAAGCTTTCTTT
-	once	TRBV5-1	TRBJ2-1	CASSLPSYNEQFF	TGCGCCAGCAGCTTACCGAGTTACAATGAGCAGTTCTTC
-	-	TRBV27	TRBJ1-6	CASSTLLGINNSPLHF	TGTGCCAGCAGTACTCTTTTGGGTATAAATAATTCACCCCTCCACTTT
-	-	TRBV5-5	TRBJ2-2	CASSSFWTTNTGELFF	TGTGCCAGCAGCTCGTTTTGGACTACCAACACCGGGGAGCTGTTTTTT
-	-	TRBV2	TRBJ1-5	CASSEMGISNQPQHF	TGTGCCAGCAGTGAAATGGGGATAAGCAATCAGCCCCAGCATTTT
-	once	TRBV7-8	TRBJ2-1	CASSSARWGFYEQFF	TGTGCCAGCAGCTCGGCTAGATGGGGATTTTATGAGCAGTTCTTC
-	-	TRBV7-9	TRBJ2-3	CASSKNRGTDTQYF	TGTGCCAGCAGCAAAAACAGGGGCACAGATACGCAGTATTTT
TRBD2	-	TRBV4-1	TRBJ2-7	CASSHLTGTWTSGRAYEQYF	TGCGCCAGCAGCCACTTGACGGGAACCTGGACTAGCGGGAGGGCCTACGAGCAGTACTTC
-	-	TRBV9	TRBJ1-1	CASSVRGDTEAFF	TGTGCCAGCAGCGTAAGGGGGGACACTGAAGCTTTCTTT
-	once	TRBV7-8	TRBJ2-7	CASSLAGSRYEQYF	TGTGCCAGCAGCTTAGCCGGGAGTCGTTACGAGCAGTACTTC
-	-	TRBV5-5	TRBJ2-7	CASSLGQPSYEQYF	TGTGCCAGCAGCTTGGGACAGCCCTCCTACGAGCAGTACTTC
TRBD1	-	TRBV19	TRBJ1-1	CASTRGRESVTEAFF	TGTGCCAGTACCAGGGGGCGAGAATCGGTCACTGAAGCTTTCTTT
-	-	TRBV28	TRBJ2-7	CASSLGGPPYEQYF	TGTGCCAGCAGTTTAGGGGGGCCCCCATACGAGCAGTACTTC
TRBD1	-	TRBV5-1	TRBJ1-1	CASSSRDRNTEAFF	TGCGCCAGCAGCTCCCGGGACAGGAACACTGAAGCTTTCTTT